This entry is about one TCR beta chain. No antigen is known for it. This sample stems from a study of T cell repertoires in cytomegalovirus infection. About the research overall: Both CMV infection and a matching HLA type were indicated by public TCR beta signatures. Points from the study as a whole: CMV-specific TCR beta clonotypes restricted by HLA-C were the ones dominating the ex vivo response.

TCRdb fed the reads into MiXCR, producing one record per CDR3 protein. The sample holds roughly 760,000 distinct CDR3 sequences; about a third are singletons and the top ten take around 2.6%. Germline values: CDR1 MNHEY, CDR2 SVGAGI. The V gene end was trimmed by 2 bases and the J gene end by 9 bases; junction bases not matched to a gene: 4. CDR3 size: 13 residues. V is TRBV6-5 and J is TRBJ2-1; 7 nucleotides agree with TRBD2. The origin of this receptor is a human donor in good health (CMV status not recorded). Some clones in this sample may be carry-over from other donors' samples. Sequencing was carried out using PBMCs. The CDR3 bases are TGTGCCAGCAGTTACGGGGGGGTGAGTGAGCAGTTCTTC. Its translation: CASSYGGVSEQFF.